This T cell receptor beta chain is drawn from a study of CD8 T cells in ankylosing spondylitis. Study findings and constraints: Characteristic of ankylosing spondylitis blood, it appeared, was a TCR beta motif comprising about eight highly homologous variants.

Trimming took off 3 bases at V and 0 bases at J, with 12 bases between the two ends. This CDR3 is 16 amino acids long. Looked up from germline, CDR1 is MGHRA and CDR2 is YSYEKL. In TCRdb, the 5' RACE reads were re-called with MiXCR into one record per CDR3 protein. The sample lists over 700,000 distinct CDR3 sequences, under 20% seen once, with around a fifth in the top ten. This clonotype has just a few counts. Its cognate antigen is unknown. V gene TRBV4-1 combines with J gene TRBJ1-5; no firm D call. Specimen: blood, either unsorted or a sorted T cell fraction (not recorded which). This TCR derives from a male donor with ankylosing spondylitis. The CDR3 nucleotides read TGCGCCAGCAGCCAGAATTTGGCTATTAGCAATCAGCCCCAGCATTTT. Protein: CASSQNLAISNQPQHF.